These 20 T cell receptor beta chains were sequenced from one sample in a study of molecular identifiers for immune sequencing clone quantification. Each CDR3 protein gets one entry after TCRdb re-called the PCR reads with MiXCR. This sample has tens of thousands of distinct CDR3 sequences, with roughly 18% found just once. Sequencing was performed on naive CD8+ T cells from blood, with Jurkat cell RNA spiked in. Documented subset: FACS-sorted CD8+CD4-CCR7+CD45RA+ naive T cells. The receptors derive from a human donor in good health. Some libraries in this study had Jurkat cell RNA spiked in.

A remark on this clonotype: A much bigger clone sits one base away, suggesting this may be a read error. The V gene is TRBV5-1, the J gene TRBJ1-1; D ambiguous. The length of the CDR3 is 10 residues. The germline V gene encodes CDR1 SGHRS and CDR2 YFSETQ. Written as DNA, the CDR3 is TGCGCCGGCAGCTACGGACCAGCTTTCTTT. This codes for CAGSYGPAFF.

This clonotype was seen many times. J is TRBJ2-5 and V is TRBV11-3; 11 bases line up with TRBD2. The CDR3 consists of 17 residues. J gave up 1 base and V 4 bases, and 8 bases lay outside the gene matches. Germline assignment: CDR1 SGHNT and CDR2 YENEEA. Here the CDR3 DNA reads TGTGCCAGCAGCTCACTTCCGGGACTAGCGGCCCAAGAGACCCAGTACTTC. This encodes CASSSLPGLAAQETQYF. Full variable domain (rest looked up from reference TRBV11-3 and TRBJ2-5): EAGVVQSPRYKIIEKKQPVAFWCNPISGHNTLYWYLQNLGQGPELLIRYENEEAVDDSQLPKDRFSAERLKGVDSTLKIQPAELGDSAVYLCASSSLPGLAAQETQYFGPGTRLLVL.

J is TRBJ2-5 and V is TRBV12-2. TRBV12-2 corresponds to a pseudogene. The length of the CDR3 is 14 residues. The CDR3 DNA follows: TGTGCAAGTCGCTTCAAGGGTCTGGTGGAGACCCAGTACTTC. It is translated as CASRFKGLVETQYF.

This clonotype was seen repeatedly, ten times or more. The V gene is TRBV20-1, the J gene TRBJ2-3; D remains unclear. The V gene lost 5 bases and the J gene lost 3 bases, with 18 bases spanning the gap. Germline assignment: CDR1 DFQATT and CDR2 SNEGSKA (reference sequence). This CDR3 is built from 15 residues. The CDR3: CSADKTPSGTDTQYF. In nucleotides, the CDR3 is TGCAGTGCTGATAAGACCCCTTCTGGGACAGATACGCAGTATTTT.

Remarks on this clonotype: This could be a read error, since a much larger clone is one nucleotide away. The J gene is TRBJ2-7, the V gene TRBV30; no clear D gene. The CDR3 is 12 amino acids. Germline V CDR1 and CDR2: GTSNPN, SVGIG (reference sequence). CDR3 sequence (DNA): TGTGTCTGGAGTGGGCCCGGGTACGAGCAGTACTTC. Translating gives CVWSGPGYEQYF.

This clonotype was seen ten or more times. The rearrangement joins TRBV2 to TRBJ2-7; a weak D match, TRBD2 (5 bases). V lost 6 bases and J 2 bases, leaving 17 bases between the germline ends. Looked up from germline, CDR1 is SNHLY and CDR2 is FYNNEI. This CDR3 region has 15 residues. CDR3 bases: TGTGCCAGCAGAGAAAGACCAGGACTGGCCTACGAGCAGTACTTC. Its translation is CASRERPGLAYEQYF.

The sample holds many counts of this clonotype. This rearrangement joins TRBV20-1 to TRBJ2-2; D is uncertain. The CDR3 contains 13 residues. Per the germline V gene, CDR1 is DFQATT and CDR2 is SNEGSKA (reference sequence). Trimming took off 8 bases at V and 2 bases at J, with 12 bases between the two ends. The CDR3: CSLYHSNTGELFF. In DNA, the CDR3 is TGCAGTCTCTACCATAGTAACACCGGGGAGCTGTTTTTT.

Sample share makes this clonotype medium-sized. This chain uses TRBV10-3 with TRBJ2-6; a possible D gene is TRBD2 (6 bases). This CDR3 is built from 14 residues. The germline V gene encodes CDR1 ENHRY and CDR2 SYGVKD. The ends were cut back, 6 bases at V and 6 bases at J, with 12 bases in the middle. The CDR3 is CAIRGLLSANVLTF. The DNA for the CDR3 is TGTGCCATCAGGGGACTCCTTTCGGCCAACGTCCTGACTTTC.

This clonotype was counted between two and nine times. This rearrangement joins TRBV19 to TRBJ2-1; a possible D gene is TRBD2 (6 bases). CDR3 length: 15 residues. Germline V gene lookup returns CDR1 LNHDA and CDR2 SQIVND (reference sequence). V lost 3 bases to trimming and J lost 6 bases, with 15 bases between them. The CDR3 sequence is CASSIVSGTVNEQFF. CDR3 nucleotide sequence: TGTGCCAGTAGTATTGTTAGCGGTACTGTCAATGAGCAGTTCTTC.

There are many counts of this clonotype. The rearrangement uses TRBV28 and TRBJ2-7; perhaps TRBD2 as D (6 bases). V shed 6 bases and J shed 3 bases, with 18 bases lying between them. CDR1 is MDHEN, CDR2 SYDVKM, per germline. CDR3 length: 15 amino acids. The CDR3 nucleotides read TGTGCCAGCAGCCCTAGGACCCACGGGGGCTACGAGCAGTACTTC. Encoded protein: CASSPRTHGGYEQYF.

As concerns this clonotype: This may be a read error: a much more frequent sequence differs by one nucleotide. V is TRBV18 and J is TRBJ1-1; 7 bases fit TRBD1. The germline V gene has CDR1 KGHSH and CDR2 LQKENI. The CDR3 is 15 amino acids. CDR3 residues: CASPPSSATGTEAFF. CDR3 nucleotide sequence: TGTGCCAGCCCACCATCATCCGCGACAGGGACTGAAGCTTTCTTT.

With respect to this clonotype: This likely comes from a read error, as the CDR3 has no conserved phenylalanine or tryptophan at its end. The chain has TRBV7-8 and TRBJ2-3; no firm D call. In germline, CDR1 is SGHVS, CDR2 FQNEAQ. The CDR3 spans 13 residues. Here the CDR3 reads CASSALTTDRQYL. CDR3 DNA: TGTGCCAGCAGCGCCCTCACCACAGATAGGCAGTATTTA.

Many counts were recorded for this clonotype. This chain joins TRBV4-1 and TRBJ2-6; D gene ambiguous. Trimming cost V 0 bases and J 1 base, with 13 bases left between them. The CDR3 spans 18 residues. From germline, CDR1 is MGHRA and CDR2 YSYEKL. The CDR3 DNA reads as TGCGCCAGCAGCCAAGAGCTCGGCCTCCTTTCTGGGGCCAACGTCCTGACTTTC. Its translation: CASSQELGLLSGANVLTF.

In DNA form, the CDR3 reads TGTGCCAGCAGTCCCGAGGTGGTTCCCTACGAGCAGTACTTC. This sequence encodes CASSPEVVPYEQYF. The V and J genes are TRBV12-3 or TRBV12-4 and TRBJ2-7; D unresolved. The V end was cut by 5 bases, the J end by 2 bases, with 13 bases between. This CDR3 has 14 residues.

This clonotype was observed many times. The rearrangement links TRBV9 to TRBJ1-4; unclear D gene. Trimming cost V 7 bases and J 6 bases, with 16 bases left between them. Germline V gives CDR1 SGDLS, CDR2 YYNGEE. The CDR3 length is 14 residues. The CDR3 DNA reads TGTGCCAGCGGCGCCAGCCCCGACCATGAAAAACTGTTTTTT. Its protein product is CASGASPDHEKLFF.

This clonotype was picked up many times. The chain combines TRBV11-2 with TRBJ2-3, with 7 bases aligning to TRBD2. Germline values: CDR1 SGHAT, CDR2 FQNNGV. J was trimmed by 3 bases and V by 4 bases; bases with no gene match: 10. This CDR3 comprises 16 residues. Here the CDR3 DNA reads TGTGCCAGCAGCTACCGAGGGAGGGCCTGGACAGATACGCAGTATTTT. Protein sequence: CASSYRGRAWTDTQYF.

In this sample, this clonotype turned up many times. V and J are TRBV14 and TRBJ2-7, with 9 bases identical to TRBD2. Germline CDR1 SGHDN, CDR2 FVKESK. This CDR3 spans 16 amino acids. The V and J ends lost 4 bases and 7 bases, in that order; junction bases with no gene match: 14. CDR3 DNA sequence: TGTGCCAGCAGCCCTCTAACGAGTCTAGCGGGACGTGAGCAGTACTTC. Translating gives CASSPLTSLAGREQYF.

There are many counts of this clonotype. The V and J genes are TRBV27 and TRBJ2-6; 11 bases are a match to TRBD1. V shed 7 bases, J shed 3 bases, and the junction held 11 bases outside the gene matches. Germline assignment: CDR1 MNHEY and CDR2 SMNVEV (reference sequence). The CDR3 runs to 18 residues. The CDR3 loop reads CASKNGGQGAVGANVLTF. Written as DNA, the CDR3 is TGTGCCAGCAAAAATGGAGGACAGGGGGCAGTTGGGGCCAACGTCCTGACTTTC.

In its sample, this clonotype was seen many times. The V and J genes are TRBV7-9 and TRBJ2-1; weak D call: TRBD2 (5 bases). Germline V gene data show CDR1 as SEHNR and CDR2 as FQNEAQ (reference sequence). The V gene lost 2 bases and the J gene lost 3 bases, with 14 bases spanning the gap. The CDR3 has 16 residues. The CDR3 loop is CASSLSGLIFYNEQFF. The CDR3 DNA reads TGTGCCAGCAGCTTAAGCGGCCTTATCTTCTACAATGAGCAGTTCTTC.

This clonotype was recorded a few times. V is TRBV28 and J is TRBJ2-2, with 12 bases fitting TRBD2. This CDR3 spans 21 amino acids. Per germline, CDR1 MDHEN and CDR2 SYDVKM. The V segment lost 1 base and the J segment 0 bases; nucleotides outside the gene matches: 12. The chain's CDR3 is CASSLFLASGRAVANTGELFF. CDR3 DNA sequence: TGTGCCAGCAGTTTATTTTTGGCTAGCGGGAGGGCCGTAGCGAACACCGGGGAGCTGTTTTTT.